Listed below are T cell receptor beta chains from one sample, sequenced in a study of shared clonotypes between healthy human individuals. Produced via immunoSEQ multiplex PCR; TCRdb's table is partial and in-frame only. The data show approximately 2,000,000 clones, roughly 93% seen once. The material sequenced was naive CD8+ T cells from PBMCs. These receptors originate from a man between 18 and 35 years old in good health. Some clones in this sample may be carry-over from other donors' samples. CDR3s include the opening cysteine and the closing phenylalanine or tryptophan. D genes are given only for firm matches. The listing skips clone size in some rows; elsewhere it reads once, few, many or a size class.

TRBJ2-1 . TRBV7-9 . TGTGCCAGCAGCTTCTCACTGGGAACAGGGACTTCCTACAATGAGCAGTTCTTC CASSFSLGTGTSYNEQFF
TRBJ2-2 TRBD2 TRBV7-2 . TGTGCCAGCAGCTTCGGTCTAGCGGGGGTGAACACCGGGGAGCTGTTTTTT CASSFGLAGVNTGELFF
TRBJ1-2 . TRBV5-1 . TGCGCCAGCAGCTTGGATGGACCAACCTTCTATGGCTACACCTTC CASSLDGPTFYGYTF
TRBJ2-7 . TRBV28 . TGTGCCAGCAGTTTACGGAACGGCCCAAACGAGCAGTACTTC CASSLRNGPNEQYF
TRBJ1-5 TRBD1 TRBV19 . TGTGCCAGTAGGAGGGGACAGGATAGCAATCAGCCCCAGCATTTT CASRRGQDSNQPQHF
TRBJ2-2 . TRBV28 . TGTGCCAGCAGAACATACACCTTGGACATTCTGTGGGGTACCGGGGAGCTGTTTTTT CASRTYTLDILWGTGELFF
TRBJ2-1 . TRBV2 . TGTGCCAGCAGTGATCCCGCCGACAGATACTACAATGAGCAGTTCTTC CASSDPADRYYNEQFF
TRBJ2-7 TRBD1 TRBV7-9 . TGTGCCAGCAGCACAAACCGGGACAGGGTGTCCTACGAGCAGTACTTC CASSTNRDRVSYEQYF
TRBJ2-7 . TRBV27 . TGTGCCAGCAGCCTAAGACCCAGCTCCTACGAGCAGTACTTC CASSLRPSSYEQYF
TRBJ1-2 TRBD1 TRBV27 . TGTGCCAGCAGTTCCCGGGACAGCCATCAACCAAACTATGGCTACACCTTC CASSSRDSHQPNYGYTF
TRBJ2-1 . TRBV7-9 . TGTGCCAGCAGCTCGGATTTATACAATGAGCAGTTCTTC CASSSDLYNEQFF
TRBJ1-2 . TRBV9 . TGTGCCAGCAGCGTAGGGGAGGGGAACTATGGCTACACCTTC CASSVGEGNYGYTF
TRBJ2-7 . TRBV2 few TGTGCCAGCACCAAAGTCCCGGGAGTGGGGGAGCAGTACTTC CASTKVPGVGEQYF
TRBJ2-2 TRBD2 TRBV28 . TGTGCCAGCAGTTTAGCGGGAGAAGGCGGGGAGCTGTTTTTT CASSLAGEGGELFF
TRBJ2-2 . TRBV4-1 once TGCGCCAGCAGCGAAAAGTCCCTCACCCCGAACACCGGGGAGCTGTTTTTT CASSEKSLTPNTGELFF
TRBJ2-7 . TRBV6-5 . TGTGCCAGCAGTTACTTGGGCAGCCGCTACGAGCAGTACTTC CASSYLGSRYEQYF
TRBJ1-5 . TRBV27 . TGTGCCAGCAGTTTGGGGGGAATGCGGCAGCCCCAGCATTTT CASSLGGMRQPQHF